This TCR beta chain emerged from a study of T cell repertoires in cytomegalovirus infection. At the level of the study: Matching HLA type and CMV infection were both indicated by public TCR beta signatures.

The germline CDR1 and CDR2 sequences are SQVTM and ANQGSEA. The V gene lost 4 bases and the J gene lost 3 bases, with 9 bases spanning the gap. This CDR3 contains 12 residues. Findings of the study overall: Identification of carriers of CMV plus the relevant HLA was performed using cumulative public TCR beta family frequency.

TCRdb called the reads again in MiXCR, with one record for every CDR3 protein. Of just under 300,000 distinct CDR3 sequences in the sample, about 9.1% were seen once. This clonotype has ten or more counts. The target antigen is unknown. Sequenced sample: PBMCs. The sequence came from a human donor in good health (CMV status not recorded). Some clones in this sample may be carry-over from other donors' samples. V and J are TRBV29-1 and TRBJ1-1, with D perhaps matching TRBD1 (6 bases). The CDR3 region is CSVAGVDTEAFF. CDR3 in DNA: TGCAGCGTTGCAGGGGTCGACACTGAAGCTTTCTTT.